The sequence of this T cell receptor (beta chain) was determined in a study of shared clonotypes between healthy human individuals. Study-wide points: Researchers sampled blood only, noting tissue repertoires likely differ.

Only Caucasian adults living in Nashville, Tennessee made up the donor group. Unsorted samples used some 89 million PBMCs for genomic DNA. The protocol was immunoSEQ multiplex PCR, while the TCRdb copy is restricted to in-frame clones and leaves out a portion. Seen here are approximately 440,000 clones, around 77% observed once, and the top ten hold around 12%. J lost 6 bases, V lost 2 bases, and 4 bases had no gene match. In germline, CDR1 is LGHNA, CDR2 YSLEER. This CDR3 contains 14 residues. Details on this clone: No antigen is known for it.

The chain has TRBV4-3 and TRBJ2-1; 7 positions agree with TRBD1. Sequencing was done on a sample of PBMCs. The receptor was isolated from a woman in her thirties or forties in good health. Some clones in this sample may be carry-over from other donors' samples. For the CDR3, the DNA is TGCGCCAGCAGCCAACGGACAGGAGGCAATGAGCAGTTCTTC. Its protein is CASSQRTGGNEQFF.